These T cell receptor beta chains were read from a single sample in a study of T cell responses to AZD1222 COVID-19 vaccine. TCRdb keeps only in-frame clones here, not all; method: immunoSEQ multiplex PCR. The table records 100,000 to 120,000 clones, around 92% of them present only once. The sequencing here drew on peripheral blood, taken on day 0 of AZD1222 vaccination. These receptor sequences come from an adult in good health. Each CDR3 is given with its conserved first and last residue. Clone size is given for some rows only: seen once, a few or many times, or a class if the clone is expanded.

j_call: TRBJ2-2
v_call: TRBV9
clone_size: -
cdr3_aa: CASNDARDFNTGELFF

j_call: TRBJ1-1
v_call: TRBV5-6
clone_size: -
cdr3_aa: CASSWERTEAFF

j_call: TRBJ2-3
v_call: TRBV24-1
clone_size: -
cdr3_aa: CATSDLQGTSGSDTQYF

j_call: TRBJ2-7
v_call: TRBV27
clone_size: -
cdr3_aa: CASRQGLTLSYEQYF

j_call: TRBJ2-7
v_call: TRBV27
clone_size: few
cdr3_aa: CASSLDGTEEQYF

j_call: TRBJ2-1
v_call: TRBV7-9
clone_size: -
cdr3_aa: CASRGGVGSYNEQFF

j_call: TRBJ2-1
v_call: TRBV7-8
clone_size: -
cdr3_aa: CASSSTRLAADEQFF

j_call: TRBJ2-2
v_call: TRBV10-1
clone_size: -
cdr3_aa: CASSWTRTGELFF

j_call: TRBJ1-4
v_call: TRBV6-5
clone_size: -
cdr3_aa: CASSPGRGKLFF

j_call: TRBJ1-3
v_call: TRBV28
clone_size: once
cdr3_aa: CASRRASGNTIYF